The 22 T cell receptor beta chains below all came from one sample that was sequenced in a study of T-cell reconstitution after alpha-beta-depleted transplantation in children (dated by TCRdb to the mid-2010s). The library was built by means of PCR. The sample was run on an Illumina HiSeq 2500. Molecular barcoding was employed in the preparation of TCR libraries, with unique molecular identifiers being used to normalize TCRbeta repertoire quantification. The public reads were reprocessed in TCRdb via fastp at Q25 and MiXCR, keeping in-frame beta chains. Each entry is one CDR3 protein sequence, shown with its most common DNA and genes. The sample profile shows around 700,000 distinct CDR3 sequences; around 12% of them were found once. Clones ranked in the top ten supply approximately 0.8% of the sample. Taken with the paper, the label for treatment or condition translates to: allogeneic hematopoietic cell transplantation with graft depleted of TCRalphabeta T cells and CD19 B cells.

Specimen: PBMCs, collected before TCRalphabeta/CD19-depleted stem cell transplant. The receptors originated from a girl aged 2 to 9 with congenital amegakaryocytic thrombocytopenia, due to receive a stem cell transplant.

Many counts were recorded for this clonotype. V gene TRBV7-9 combines with J gene TRBJ2-1; TRBD2 aligns across 10 bases. V shed 5 bases, J shed 6 bases, and the junction held 4 bases outside the gene matches. The CDR3 runs 14 residues. Germline assignment: CDR1 SEHNR and CDR2 FQNEAQ (reference sequence). CDR3 protein: CASSQGLAVNEQFF. CDR3 nucleotide sequence: TGTGCCAGCAGCCAAGGACTAGCGGTCAATGAGCAGTTCTTC.

This clonotype came up many times. The chain is built from TRBV12-3 or TRBV12-4 and TRBJ2-1, with TRBD2 identical over 8 bases. The junction had 11 bases not matched to a gene; V was cut back by 5 bases and J by 8 bases. The CDR3 consists of 15 residues. The CDR3 protein is CASSPPAGVPHEQFF. CDR3 in DNA: TGTGCCAGCAGTCCTCCAGCGGGAGTCCCCCATGAGCAGTTCTTC.

There are a few counts of this clonotype. The chain has TRBV5-1 and TRBJ1-2; 7 positions match TRBD1. The germline gives CDR1 SGHRS, CDR2 YFSETQ. The CDR3 has 15 amino acids. V lost 3 bases and J lost 2; bases outside the gene matches: 7. This chain's CDR3 is CASSWGQILNYGYTF. The CDR3 nucleotides are TGCGCCAGCAGCTGGGGACAGATTCTGAACTATGGCTACACCTTC.

This clonotype was detected only a few times. The chain couples TRBV27 to TRBJ2-3; D may match TRBD1 or TRBD2 (5 bases each). The length of the CDR3 is 15 residues. The V and J ends lost 6 bases and 4 bases respectively, with 17 bases between them. Looked up from germline, CDR1 is MNHEY and CDR2 is SMNVEV (reference sequence). The CDR3 nucleotides are TGTGCCAGCAGACGGGACGCCCTCGGGGCAGATACGCAGTATTTT. Protein sequence: CASRRDALGADTQYF.

There are many counts of this clonotype. The chain carries TRBV5-6 and TRBJ2-7, with TRBD1 identical over 7 bases. The ends lost 5 bases at V and 3 bases at J; junction bases unmatched: 5. CDR1 and CDR2 from the germline V gene are SGHDT and YYEEEE. This CDR3 is built from 13 residues. CDR3: CASSYDRVYEQYF. The DNA of the CDR3 is TGTGCCAGCAGTTACGACAGGGTCTACGAGCAGTACTTC.

This clonotype has just a few counts. The chain recombines TRBV11-3 with TRBJ2-6, with D maybe TRBD1 (5 bases). Per germline, CDR1 SGHNT and CDR2 YENEEA. V was cut by 4 bases and J by 1 base, with 11 bases left in between. This CDR3 comprises 16 residues. As DNA, the CDR3 is TGTGCCAGCAGCTCCCAAAGGGGTTCTGGGGCCAACGTCCTGACTTTC. It codes for CASSSQRGSGANVLTF.

In its sample, this clonotype was seen many times. This sequence joins TRBV10-3 and TRBJ2-3, with 12 bases lining up with TRBD2. Unmatched junction bases numbered 1, after V lost 1 base and J lost 5 bases. Germline V gives CDR1 ENHRY, CDR2 SYGVKD. There are 15 residues in the CDR3. The CDR3 protein is CAISELTSGRDTQYF. The CDR3 coding sequence is TGTGCCATCAGTGAGTTGACTAGCGGGAGAGATACGCAGTATTTT.

The V and J genes are TRBV5-1 and TRBJ1-6; D is unresolved. The length of the CDR3 is 14 residues. V was pared by 4 bases and J by 13 bases, with 18 bases between. Germline V CDR1 and CDR2: SGHRS, YFSETQ. This CDR3 reads CASSLKADGIPLHF. The CDR3, as DNA: TGCGCCAGCAGCCTGAAGGCGGACGGGATTCCCCTCCACTTT.

The genes are TRBV6-2 or TRBV6-3 and TRBJ2-7; D is perhaps TRBD2 (6 bases). V gave up 7 bases and J gave up 2 bases, with 12 bases separating them. The CDR3 has 13 amino acids. Germline values: CDR1 MNHEY, CDR2 SVGEGT. The CDR3 loop reads CASNPTSPYEQYF. CDR3 in DNA: TGTGCCAGCAATCCGACTAGTCCCTACGAGCAGTACTTC.

This clonotype was detected ten times or more. J is TRBJ1-1 and V is TRBV5-1; D unresolved. The germline V and J ends were trimmed by 2 bases and 4 bases, with 6 bases remaining between them. Looked up from germline, CDR1 is SGHRS and CDR2 is YFSETQ. The CDR3 sequence is 12 residues long. CDR3 sequence reads: CASSFESTEAFF. The CDR3 DNA reads as TGCGCCAGCAGCTTCGAATCCACTGAAGCTTTCTTT.

This clonotype has only a few counts. This chain joins TRBV9 and TRBJ2-5; 14 bases are shared with TRBD2. Trimming cost V 0 bases and J 5 bases; bases outside gene matches: 6. Germline CDR1 reads SGDLS; CDR2 reads YYNGEE. The CDR3 totals 17 residues. CDR3 sequence (DNA): TGTGCCAGCAGCGTAGCACGGGGACTAGCGGGAGAGGAGACCCAGTACTTC. The encoded protein is CASSVARGLAGEETQYF. Full variable domain (missing parts from reference TRBV9 and TRBJ2-5): DSGVTQTPKHLITATGQRVTLRCSPRSGDLSVYWYQQSLDQGLQFLIQYYNGEERAKGNILERFSAQQFPDLHSELNLSSLELGDSALYFCASSVARGLAGEETQYFGPGTRLLVL.

This clonotype was observed at least ten times. The gene calls are TRBV12-3 or TRBV12-4 and TRBJ2-3; 11 nucleotides line up with TRBD2. There are 18 residues in the CDR3. Trimming at V came to 4 bases and at J to 4 bases, leaving 13 bases not matched to a gene. The chain's CDR3 is CASSSGLAGGVLADTQYF. In nucleotides, the CDR3 is TGTGCCAGCAGTTCCGGGCTAGCGGGAGGAGTGTTGGCAGATACGCAGTATTTT.

This clonotype has only a few counts. The CDR3 DNA follows: TGCAGTGCGGGGACGGGGGCCATATATGGCTACACCTTC. Translated: CSAGTGAIYGYTF. The chain uses TRBV20-1 and TRBJ1-2; the D gene is possibly TRBD1 (6 bases). CDR3 length: 13 residues. The V gene lost 6 bases and the J gene lost 5 bases, with 16 bases spanning the gap. Per germline, CDR1 DFQATT and CDR2 SNEGSKA (reference sequence).

This clonotype was recorded many times. The chain combines TRBV28 with TRBJ2-7; D unclear. The V end lost 8 bases, the J end lost 2 bases, and 13 bases lay between the germline ends. In germline, CDR1 is MDHEN, CDR2 SYDVKM. The CDR3 spans 13 residues. In DNA form, the CDR3 reads TGTGCCAGCGTGAGTAAGTCCGCCTACGAGCAGTACTTC. This encodes CASVSKSAYEQYF.

The rearrangement links TRBV28 to TRBJ2-2; D unclear. Trimming stripped 2 bases from V and 1 base from J, with 17 bases between. CDR3 length equals 18 residues. In germline, CDR1 is MDHEN, CDR2 SYDVKM. This chain's CDR3 is CASSLRPIWSQNTGELFF. The CDR3 nucleotides are TGTGCCAGCAGTTTACGTCCGATTTGGAGCCAGAACACCGGGGAGCTGTTTTTT.

This clonotype was counted ten times or more. The chain joins TRBV29-1 to TRBJ2-1, with D tentatively TRBD2 (6 bases). Trimming stripped 7 bases from V and 5 bases from J, with 15 bases between. CDR3 size: 13 residues. CDR1 and CDR2 from the germline V gene are SQVTM and ANQGSEA. The CDR3: CSGRLEVNNEQFF. The CDR3 bases are TGCAGCGGCAGACTAGAAGTAAACAATGAGCAGTTCTTC.

This clonotype came up a few times. This chain connects TRBV20-1 to TRBJ2-5; D perhaps matches TRBD2 (6 bases). CDR3 length: 13 amino acids. CDR1 and CDR2 (germline): DFQATT, SNEGSKA (reference sequence). V gave up 1 base and J gave up 4 bases, with 10 bases separating them. CDR3 bases: TGCAGTGCTAGAGCGGAGGGTGGAGAGACCCAGTACTTC. As protein: CSARAEGGETQYF.

About this clonotype itself: The CDR3 ends on some other residue instead of the conserved phenylalanine or tryptophan, so this is likely a read error. This chain links TRBV5-5 with TRBJ1-1; D gene ambiguous. The germline V gene has CDR1 SGHKS and CDR2 YYEKEE (reference sequence). The CDR3 spans 13 residues. Trimming cost V 0 bases and J 0 bases, with 3 bases left between them. CDR3 protein: CASSLDMNTEAFL. In nucleotides, the CDR3 is TGTGCCAGCAGCTTGGACATGAACACTGAAGCTTTCTTA.

This clonotype was detected ten times or more. The chain combines TRBV12-3 or TRBV12-4 with TRBJ2-7; D is perhaps TRBD1 (5 bases). V gave up 1 base and J gave up 5 bases, with 9 bases separating them. The CDR3 covers 13 residues. CDR3: CASSLGQGNEQYF. The CDR3 region has the DNA TGTGCCAGCAGTTTAGGGCAGGGCAACGAGCAGTACTTC.

This clonotype was seen a handful of times. V and J are TRBV20-1 and TRBJ2-1; 9 bases align to TRBD2. There are 16 residues in the CDR3. Germline CDR1 reads DFQATT; CDR2 reads SNEGSKA (reference sequence). V lost 2 bases, J lost 6 bases, and 11 bases stayed unmatched. CDR3 coding DNA: TGCAGTGCTAGACGGGTTTACGGGACTAGCCCCAATGAGCAGTTCTTC. Translating it yields CSARRVYGTSPNEQFF.

This clonotype was observed a few times. The chain couples TRBV21-1 to TRBJ1-5; TRBD1 is taken as the D call from the table, unchecked against the DNA. TRBV21-1 is marked as a pseudogene. This CDR3 is 16 amino acids long. The CDR3 spells CASSREDNYSNQPQHF. CDR3 bases: TGTGCCAGCAGCAGAGAGGACAACTATAGCAATCAGCCCCAGCATTTT.

Only a few counts were recorded for this clonotype. The rearrangement links TRBV5-5 to TRBJ2-1; the D is unclear. Trimming stripped 0 bases from V and 9 bases from J, with 10 bases between. This CDR3 has 13 amino acids. Per the germline V gene, CDR1 is SGHKS and CDR2 is YYEKEE (reference sequence). This CDR3 is CASSLDRPGEQFF. CDR3 bases: TGTGCCAGCAGCTTGGATCGACCGGGTGAGCAGTTCTTC.